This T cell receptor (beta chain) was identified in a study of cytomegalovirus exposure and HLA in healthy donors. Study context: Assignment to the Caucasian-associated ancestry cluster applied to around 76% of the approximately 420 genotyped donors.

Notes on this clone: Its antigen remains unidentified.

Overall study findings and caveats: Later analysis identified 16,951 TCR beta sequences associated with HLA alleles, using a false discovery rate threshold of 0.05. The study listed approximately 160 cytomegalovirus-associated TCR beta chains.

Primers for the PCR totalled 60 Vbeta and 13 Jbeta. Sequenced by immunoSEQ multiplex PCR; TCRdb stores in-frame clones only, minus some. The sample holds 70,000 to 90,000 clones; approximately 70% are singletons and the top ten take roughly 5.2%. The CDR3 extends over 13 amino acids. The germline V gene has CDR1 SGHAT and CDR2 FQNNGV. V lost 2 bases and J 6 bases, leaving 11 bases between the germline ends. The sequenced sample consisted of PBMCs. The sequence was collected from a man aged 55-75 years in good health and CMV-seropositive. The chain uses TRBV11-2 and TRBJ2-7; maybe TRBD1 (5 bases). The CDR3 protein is CASSLPGPREQYF. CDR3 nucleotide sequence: TGTGCCAGCAGCTTACCAGGGCCCCGCGAGCAGTACTTC.